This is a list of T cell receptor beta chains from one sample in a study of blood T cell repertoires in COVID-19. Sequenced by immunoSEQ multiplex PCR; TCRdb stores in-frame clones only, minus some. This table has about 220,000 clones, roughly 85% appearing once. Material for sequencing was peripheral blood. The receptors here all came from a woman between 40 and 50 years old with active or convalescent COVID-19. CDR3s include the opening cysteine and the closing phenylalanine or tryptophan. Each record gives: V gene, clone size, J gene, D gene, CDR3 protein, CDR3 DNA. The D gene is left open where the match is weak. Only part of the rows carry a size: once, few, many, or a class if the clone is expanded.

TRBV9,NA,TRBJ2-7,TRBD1,CASGAGGKPYEQYF,TGTGCCAGCGGGGCAGGGGGCAAGCCCTACGAGCAGTACTTC
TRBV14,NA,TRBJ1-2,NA,CASSQIPYGYTF,TGTGCCAGCAGCCAAATCCCTTATGGCTACACCTTC
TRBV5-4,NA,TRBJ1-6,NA,CASSPGINSPLHF,TGTGCCAGCAGCCCAGGGATTAATTCACCCCTCCACTTT
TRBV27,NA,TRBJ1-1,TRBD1,CASSEQKGQGGTEAFF,TGTGCCAGCAGTGAACAAAAAGGACAGGGTGGGACTGAAGCTTTCTTT
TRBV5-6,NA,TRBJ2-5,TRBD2,CASSGLIGSGRRETQYF,TGTGCCAGCAGCGGACTTATCGGTAGCGGGAGAAGGGAGACCCAGTACTTC
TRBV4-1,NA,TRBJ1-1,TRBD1,CASSQLGGQAEAFF,TGCGCCAGCAGCCAACTTGGTGGACAGGCTGAAGCTTTCTTT
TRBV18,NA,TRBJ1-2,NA,CASSPEDNYGYTF,TGTGCCAGCTCACCGGAGGATAACTATGGCTACACCTTC
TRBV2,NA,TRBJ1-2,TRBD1,CASSVSGQGAFSAGYTF,TGTGCCAGCAGTGTTTCGGGACAGGGGGCCTTTAGTGCTGGCTACACCTTC
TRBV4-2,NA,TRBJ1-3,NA,CASSPRRNTGSGANTIYF,TGTGCCAGCAGCCCTCGGCGAAATACAGGCTCAGGCGCAAACACCATATATTTT
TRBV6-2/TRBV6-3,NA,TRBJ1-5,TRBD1,CASSSPGQGKISQHF,TGTGCCAGCAGTTCCCCGGGACAGGGAAAAATATCCCAGCATTTT
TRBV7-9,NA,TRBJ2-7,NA,CASSRTTDDRRYEQYF,TGTGCCAGCAGCCGAACTACAGATGACAGACGGTACGAGCAGTACTTC
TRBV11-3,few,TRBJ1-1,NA,CASSSNMNTEAFF,TGTGCCAGCAGCTCGAACATGAACACTGAAGCTTTCTTT
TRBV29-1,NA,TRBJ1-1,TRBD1,CSVWTGLVTEAFF,TGCAGCGTTTGGACAGGTTTGGTCACTGAAGCTTTCTTT
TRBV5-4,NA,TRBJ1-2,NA,CASSLSGIDYGYTF,TGTGCCAGCAGCTTATCAGGGATCGACTATGGCTACACCTTC
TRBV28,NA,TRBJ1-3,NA,CASSFVGRLDGNTIYF,TGTGCCAGCAGTTTTGTGGGGCGTCTGGATGGAAACACCATATATTTT
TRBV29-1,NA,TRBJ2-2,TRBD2,CSVEGLAGPPGELFF,TGCAGCGTTGAAGGACTAGCGGGACCCCCCGGGGAGCTGTTTTTT
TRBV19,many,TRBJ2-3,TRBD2,CATFSGTSGGATDTQYF,TGTGCCACCTTTTCCGGGACTAGCGGGGGGGCCACAGATACGCAGTATTTT
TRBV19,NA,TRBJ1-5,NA,CASRDTLNQPQHF,TGTGCCAGTAGGGACACCTTAAATCAGCCCCAGCATTTT
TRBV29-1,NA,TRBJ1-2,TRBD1,CSVEWDRGYGYTF,TGCAGCGTTGAGTGGGACAGAGGCTATGGCTACACCTTC
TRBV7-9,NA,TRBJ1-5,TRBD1,CASSSDRDSNQPQHF,TGTGCCAGCAGCTCCGACAGGGATAGCAATCAGCCCCAGCATTTT
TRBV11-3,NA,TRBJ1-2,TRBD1,CASSPGQSYYGYTF,TGTGCCAGCAGCCCGGGACAGTCTTACTATGGCTACACCTTC
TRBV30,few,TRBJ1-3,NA,CAWKRSGNTIYF,TGTGCCTGGAAGAGGTCTGGAAACACCATATATTTT
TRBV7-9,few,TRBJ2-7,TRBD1,CASSSTGDEQYF,TGTGCCAGCAGCTCAACAGGGGACGAGCAGTACTTC
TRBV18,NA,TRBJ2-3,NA,CASSPPGGRRTDTQYF,TGTGCCAGCTCACCACCTGGAGGCAGGAGAACAGATACGCAGTATTTT
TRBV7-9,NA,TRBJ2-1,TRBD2,CASSAPGLATNSEQFF,TGTGCCAGCAGCGCACCGGGACTAGCCACTAACAGTGAGCAGTTCTTC
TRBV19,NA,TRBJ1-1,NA,CASGWGLNTEAFF,TGTGCCAGTGGGTGGGGGCTGAACACTGAAGCTTTCTTT
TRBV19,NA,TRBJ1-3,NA,CASSTTGTGNTIYF,TGTGCCAGTAGTACCACAGGGACTGGAAACACCATATATTTT
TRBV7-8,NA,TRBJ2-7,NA,CASSHRQAQTYEQYF,TGTGCCAGCAGCCACAGACAGGCCCAGACCTACGAGCAGTACTTC
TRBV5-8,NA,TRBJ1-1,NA,CASSSGQLSAEAFF,TGTGCCAGCAGCTCTGGACAGTTATCAGCTGAAGCTTTCTTT
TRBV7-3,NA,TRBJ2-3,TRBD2,CASSLLGSSGITDTQYF,TGTGCCAGCAGCTTATTAGGGTCTAGCGGAATCACAGATACGCAGTATTTT
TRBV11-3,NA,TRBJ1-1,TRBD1,CASSLPGGTEAFF,TGTGCCAGCAGCTTACCAGGGGGCACTGAAGCTTTCTTT
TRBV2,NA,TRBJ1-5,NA,CASSEMGSNQPQHF,TGTGCCAGCAGTGAAATGGGCAGCAATCAGCCCCAGCATTTT
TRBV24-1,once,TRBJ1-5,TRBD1,CATSADRGPYSNQPQHF,TGTGCCACCAGTGCTGACAGGGGGCCGTATAGCAATCAGCCCCAGCATTTT